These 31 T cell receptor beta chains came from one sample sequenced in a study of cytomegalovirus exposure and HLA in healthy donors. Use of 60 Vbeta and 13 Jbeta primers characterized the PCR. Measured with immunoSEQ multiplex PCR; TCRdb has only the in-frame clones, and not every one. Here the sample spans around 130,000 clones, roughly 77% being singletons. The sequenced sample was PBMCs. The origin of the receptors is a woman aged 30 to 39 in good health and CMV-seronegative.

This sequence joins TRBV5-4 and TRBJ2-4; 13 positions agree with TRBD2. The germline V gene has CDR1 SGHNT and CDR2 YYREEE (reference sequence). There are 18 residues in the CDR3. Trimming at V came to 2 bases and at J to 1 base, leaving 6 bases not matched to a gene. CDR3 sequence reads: CASSLWTSGSRAKNIQYF. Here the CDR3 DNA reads TGTGCCAGCAGCTTATGGACTAGCGGGAGTAGGGCCAAAAACATTCAGTACTTC.

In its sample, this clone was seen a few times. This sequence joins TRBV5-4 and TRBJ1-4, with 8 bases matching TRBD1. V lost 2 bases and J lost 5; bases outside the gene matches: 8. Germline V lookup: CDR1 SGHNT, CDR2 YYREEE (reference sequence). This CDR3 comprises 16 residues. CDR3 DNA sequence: TGTGCCAGCAGCTTAGATCCGGGACAGGAAAATGAAAAACTGTTTTTT. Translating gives CASSLDPGQENEKLFF.

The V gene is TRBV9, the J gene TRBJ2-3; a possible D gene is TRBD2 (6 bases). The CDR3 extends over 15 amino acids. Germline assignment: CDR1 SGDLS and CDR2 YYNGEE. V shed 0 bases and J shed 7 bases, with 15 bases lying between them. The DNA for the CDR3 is TGTGCCAGCAGCGTAGAGTCGGTGGGGGGAAATACGCAGTATTTT. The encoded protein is CASSVESVGGNTQYF.

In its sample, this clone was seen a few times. In DNA form, the CDR3 reads TGTGCCAGCAGCTTAGGGACAAAGAACACTGAAGCTTTCTTT. Translation: CASSLGTKNTEAFF. The chain recombines TRBV7-2 with TRBJ1-1; D possibly corresponds to TRBD1 (5 bases). The V end lost 1 base, the J end lost 1 base, and 7 bases lay between the germline ends. CDR3 length: 14 amino acids. Germline CDR1 SGHTA, CDR2 FQGNSA.

CDR3 DNA sequence: TGTGCCAGCAGTTACTCCCAAGGAGCCCAGTACTTC. Protein sequence: CASSYSQGAQYF. The rearrangement links TRBV6-6 to TRBJ2-5; D uncertain. Germline V gene lookup returns CDR1 MNHNY and CDR2 SVGAGI (reference sequence). This CDR3 comprises 12 residues. V was trimmed by 0 bases and J by 9 bases, leaving 8 bases between them.

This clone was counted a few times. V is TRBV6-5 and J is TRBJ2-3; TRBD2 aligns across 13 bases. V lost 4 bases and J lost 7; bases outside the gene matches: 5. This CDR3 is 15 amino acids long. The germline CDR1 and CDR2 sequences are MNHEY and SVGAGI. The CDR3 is CASSSTSGGVNTQYF. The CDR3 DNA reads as TGTGCCAGCAGTTCCACTAGCGGGGGGGTGAATACGCAGTATTTT.

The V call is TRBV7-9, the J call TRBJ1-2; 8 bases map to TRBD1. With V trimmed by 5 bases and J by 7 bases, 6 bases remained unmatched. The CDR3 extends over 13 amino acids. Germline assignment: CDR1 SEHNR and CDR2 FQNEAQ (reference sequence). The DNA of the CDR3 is TGTGCCAGCAGCGCGGGACAGGCGAGTGGCTACACCTTC. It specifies CASSAGQASGYTF.

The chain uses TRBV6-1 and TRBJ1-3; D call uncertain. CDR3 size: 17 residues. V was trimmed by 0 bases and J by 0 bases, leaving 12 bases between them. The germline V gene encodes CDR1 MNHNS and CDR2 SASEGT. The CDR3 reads CASSEAGQQVSGNTIYF. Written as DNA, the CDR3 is TGTGCCAGCAGTGAAGCGGGCCAGCAAGTCTCTGGAAACACCATATATTTT.

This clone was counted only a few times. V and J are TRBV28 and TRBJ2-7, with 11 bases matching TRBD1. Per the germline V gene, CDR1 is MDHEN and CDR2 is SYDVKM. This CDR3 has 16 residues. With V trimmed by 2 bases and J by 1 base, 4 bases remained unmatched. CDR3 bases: TGTGCCAGCAGTTTAGGGGGGACAGGGGGTTCCTACGAGCAGTACTTC. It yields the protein CASSLGGTGGSYEQYF.

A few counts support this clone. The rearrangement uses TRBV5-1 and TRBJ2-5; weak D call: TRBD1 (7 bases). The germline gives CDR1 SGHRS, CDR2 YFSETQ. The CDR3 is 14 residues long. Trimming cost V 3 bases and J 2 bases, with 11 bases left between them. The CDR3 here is CASSWGDRQETQYF. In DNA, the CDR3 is TGCGCCAGCAGCTGGGGGGACAGACAAGAGACCCAGTACTTC.

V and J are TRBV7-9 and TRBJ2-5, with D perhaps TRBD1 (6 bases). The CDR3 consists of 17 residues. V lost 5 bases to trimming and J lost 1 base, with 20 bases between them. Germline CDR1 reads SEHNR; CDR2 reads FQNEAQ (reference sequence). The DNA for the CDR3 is TGTGCCAGCAGCCCTATGCCGGGACAAGAAGTCCAAGAGACCCAGTACTTC. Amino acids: CASSPMPGQEVQETQYF. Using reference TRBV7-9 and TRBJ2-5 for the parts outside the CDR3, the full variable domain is DTGVSQNPRHKITKRGQNVTFRCDPISEHNRLYWYRQTLGQGPEFLTYFQNEAQLEKSRLLSDRFSAERPKGSFSTLEIQRTEQGDSAMYLCASSPMPGQEVQETQYFGPGTRLLVL.

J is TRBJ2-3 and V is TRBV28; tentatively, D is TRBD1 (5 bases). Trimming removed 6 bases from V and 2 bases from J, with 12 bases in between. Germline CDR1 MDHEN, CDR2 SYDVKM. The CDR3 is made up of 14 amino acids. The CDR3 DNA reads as TGTGCCAGCAGACTTGACAGCCTCACAGATACGCAGTATTTT. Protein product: CASRLDSLTDTQYF.

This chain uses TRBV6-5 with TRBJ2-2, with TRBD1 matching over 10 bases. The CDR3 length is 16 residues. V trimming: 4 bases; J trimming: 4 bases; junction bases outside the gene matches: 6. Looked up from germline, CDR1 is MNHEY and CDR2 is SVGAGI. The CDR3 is CASSLWTGGTTGELFF. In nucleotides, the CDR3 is TGTGCCAGCAGTTTATGGACAGGGGGGACCACCGGGGAGCTGTTTTTT.

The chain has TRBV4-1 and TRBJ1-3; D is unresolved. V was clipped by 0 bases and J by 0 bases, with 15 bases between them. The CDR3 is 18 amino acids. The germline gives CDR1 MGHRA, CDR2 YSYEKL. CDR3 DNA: TGCGCCAGCAGCCAAGATTTCCCGTCTACTAGCTCTGGAAACACCATATATTTT. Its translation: CASSQDFPSTSSGNTIYF.

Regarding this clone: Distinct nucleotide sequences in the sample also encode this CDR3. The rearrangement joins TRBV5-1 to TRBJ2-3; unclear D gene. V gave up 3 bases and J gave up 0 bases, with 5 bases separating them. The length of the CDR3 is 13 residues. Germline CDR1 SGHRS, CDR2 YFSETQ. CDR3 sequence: CASSSGSTDTQYF. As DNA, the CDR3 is TGCGCCAGCAGCTCAGGAAGCACAGATACGCAGTATTTT.

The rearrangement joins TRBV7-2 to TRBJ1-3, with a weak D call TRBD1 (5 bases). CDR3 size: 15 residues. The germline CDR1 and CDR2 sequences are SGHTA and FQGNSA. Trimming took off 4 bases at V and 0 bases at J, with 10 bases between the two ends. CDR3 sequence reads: CASSYQGSSGNTIYF. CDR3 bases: TGTGCCAGCAGCTACCAGGGTAGCTCTGGAAACACCATATATTTT.

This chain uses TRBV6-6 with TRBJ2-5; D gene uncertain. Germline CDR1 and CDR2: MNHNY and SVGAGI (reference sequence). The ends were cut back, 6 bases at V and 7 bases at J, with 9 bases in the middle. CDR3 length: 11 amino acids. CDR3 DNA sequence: TGTGCCAGCAGAGACTCTGGGACCCAGTACTTC. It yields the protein CASRDSGTQYF.

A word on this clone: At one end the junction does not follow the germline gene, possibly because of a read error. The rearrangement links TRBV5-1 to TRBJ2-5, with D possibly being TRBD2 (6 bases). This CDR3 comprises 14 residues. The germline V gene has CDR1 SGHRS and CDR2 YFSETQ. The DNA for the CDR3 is TGCGCCAGCAGCGACGGGAGTTCGCAAGGGACCCAGTACTTC. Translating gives CASSDGSSQGTQYF.

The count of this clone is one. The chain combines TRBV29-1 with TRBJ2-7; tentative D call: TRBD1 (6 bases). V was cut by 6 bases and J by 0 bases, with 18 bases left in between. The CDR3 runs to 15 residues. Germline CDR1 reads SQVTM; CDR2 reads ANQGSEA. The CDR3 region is CSVGVYRASSYEQYF. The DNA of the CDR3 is TGCAGCGTCGGTGTATACAGGGCTAGCTCCTACGAGCAGTACTTC.

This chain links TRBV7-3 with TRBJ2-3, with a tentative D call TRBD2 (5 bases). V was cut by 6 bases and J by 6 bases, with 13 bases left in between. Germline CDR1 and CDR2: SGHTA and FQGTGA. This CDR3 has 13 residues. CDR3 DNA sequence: TGTGCCAGCAGGAAGGACTCCTCCGATACGCAGTATTTT. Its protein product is CASRKDSSDTQYF.

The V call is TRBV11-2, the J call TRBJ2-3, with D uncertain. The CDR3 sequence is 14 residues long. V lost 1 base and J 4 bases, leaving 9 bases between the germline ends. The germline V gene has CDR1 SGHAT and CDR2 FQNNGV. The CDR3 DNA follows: TGTGCCAGCAGCTTAGGAACAGTGTCAGATACGCAGTATTTT. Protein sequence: CASSLGTVSDTQYF.

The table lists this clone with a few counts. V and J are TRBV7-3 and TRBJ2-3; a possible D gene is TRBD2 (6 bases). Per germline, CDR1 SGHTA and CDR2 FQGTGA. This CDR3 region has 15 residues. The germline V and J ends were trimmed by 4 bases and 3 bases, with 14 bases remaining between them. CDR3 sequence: CASSSSPTSTDTQYF. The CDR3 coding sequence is TGTGCCAGCAGCTCTTCGCCGACTAGTACAGATACGCAGTATTTT.

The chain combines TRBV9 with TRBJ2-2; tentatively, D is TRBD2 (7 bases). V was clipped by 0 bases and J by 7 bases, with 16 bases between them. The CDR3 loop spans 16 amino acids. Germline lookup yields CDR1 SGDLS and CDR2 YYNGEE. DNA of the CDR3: TGTGCCAGCAGCGTAGGAGGGGGGGCTATCGGCGGGGAGCTGTTTTTT. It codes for CASSVGGGAIGGELFF.

In DNA form, the CDR3 reads TGTGCCAGCAGTTTATTAGAAAACAGGACTAACTATGGCTACACCTTC. As protein: CASSLLENRTNYGYTF. The chain has TRBV27 and TRBJ1-2, with D perhaps matching TRBD1 (5 bases). Germline V gives CDR1 MNHEY, CDR2 SMNVEV (reference sequence). The CDR3 runs 16 residues. The V gene lost 1 base and the J gene lost 0 bases, with 12 bases spanning the gap.

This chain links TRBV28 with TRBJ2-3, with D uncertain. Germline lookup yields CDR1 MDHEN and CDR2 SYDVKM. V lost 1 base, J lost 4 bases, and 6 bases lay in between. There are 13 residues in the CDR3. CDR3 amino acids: CASSLSVSDTQYF. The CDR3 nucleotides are TGTGCCAGCAGTTTATCCGTCTCAGATACGCAGTATTTT.

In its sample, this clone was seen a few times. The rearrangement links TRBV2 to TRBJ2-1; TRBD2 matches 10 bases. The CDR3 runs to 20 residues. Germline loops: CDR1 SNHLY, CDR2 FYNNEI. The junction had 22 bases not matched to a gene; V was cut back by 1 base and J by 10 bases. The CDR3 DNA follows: TGTGCCAGCAGTGAAGATTTCGGGGGCGTTTTTCTAGCGGGAGCAGAAGAGCAGTTCTTC. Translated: CASSEDFGGVFLAGAEEQFF.

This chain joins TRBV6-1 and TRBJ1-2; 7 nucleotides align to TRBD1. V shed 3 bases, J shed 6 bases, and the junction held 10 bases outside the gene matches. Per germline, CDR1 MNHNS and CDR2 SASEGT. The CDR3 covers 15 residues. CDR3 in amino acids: CASSEVPGTDHGYTF. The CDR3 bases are TGTGCCAGCAGTGAGGTCCCCGGGACAGACCATGGCTACACCTTC.

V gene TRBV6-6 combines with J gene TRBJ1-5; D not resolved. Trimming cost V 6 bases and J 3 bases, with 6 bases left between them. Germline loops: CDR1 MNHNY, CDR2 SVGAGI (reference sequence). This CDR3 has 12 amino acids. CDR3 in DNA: TGTGCCAGCAGCTTAAACAATCAGCCCCAGCATTTT. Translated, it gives CASSLNNQPQHF.

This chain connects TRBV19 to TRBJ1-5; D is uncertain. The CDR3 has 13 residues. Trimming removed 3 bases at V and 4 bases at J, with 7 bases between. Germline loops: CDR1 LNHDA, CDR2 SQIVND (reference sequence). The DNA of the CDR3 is TGTGCCAGTAGTATTAGCACAAATCAGCCCCAGCATTTT. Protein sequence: CASSISTNQPQHF.

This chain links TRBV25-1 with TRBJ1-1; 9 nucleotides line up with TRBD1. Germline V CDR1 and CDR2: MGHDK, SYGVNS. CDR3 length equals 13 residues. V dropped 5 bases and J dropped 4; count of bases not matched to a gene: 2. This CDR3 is CASSYRGPTEAFF. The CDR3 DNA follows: TGTGCCAGCAGTTACAGGGGGCCCACTGAAGCTTTCTTT.

Here the CDR3 reads CASSQLDRGVTEAFF. The CDR3 DNA is TGCGCCAGCAGCCAACTTGACAGGGGGGTAACTGAAGCTTTCTTT. The rearrangement links TRBV4-1 to TRBJ1-1; 9 bases match TRBD1. The CDR3 runs to 15 residues. V shed 2 bases and J 5 bases; nucleotides not matched to a gene: 6. Germline V gives CDR1 MGHRA, CDR2 YSYEKL.